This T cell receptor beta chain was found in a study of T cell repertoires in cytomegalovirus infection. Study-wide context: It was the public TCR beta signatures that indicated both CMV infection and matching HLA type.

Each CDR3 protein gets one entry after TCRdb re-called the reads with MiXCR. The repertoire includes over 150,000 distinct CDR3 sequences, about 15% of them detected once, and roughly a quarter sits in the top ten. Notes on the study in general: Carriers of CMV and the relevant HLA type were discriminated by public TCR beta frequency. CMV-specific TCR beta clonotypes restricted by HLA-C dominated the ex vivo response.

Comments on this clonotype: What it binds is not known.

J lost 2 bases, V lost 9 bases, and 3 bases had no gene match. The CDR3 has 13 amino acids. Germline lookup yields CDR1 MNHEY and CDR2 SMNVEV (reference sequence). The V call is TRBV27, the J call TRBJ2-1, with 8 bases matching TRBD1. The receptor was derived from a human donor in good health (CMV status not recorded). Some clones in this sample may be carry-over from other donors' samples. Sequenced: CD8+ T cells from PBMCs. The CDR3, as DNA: TGTGCCAGTGCACAGGGGGCCTACAATGAGCAGTTCTTC. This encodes CASAQGAYNEQFF.